The rows below give T cell receptor beta chains drawn from one sample of a study of identical twins. One entry per CDR3 protein, called by TCRdb with MiXCR from the 5' RACE reads. The sample records under 900,000 distinct CDR3 sequences, about 12% being singletons. A further study also used this sample, focusing on yellow fever vaccine responses in identical twins.

Sequencing used PBMCs. These receptors were collected from a young woman in good health. Each CDR3 is given with its conserved first and last residue. A D gene is named only where the DNA matches it firmly. Clone sizes are given selectively: once, few, many, or a class where the clone is expanded.

v_call: TRBV7-9; clone_size: -; cdr3_length: 16; d_call: TRBD1; j_call: TRBJ2-4; cdr3_nt: TGTGCCAGCAGCACCGACAGGGGAATCGGCAAAAACATTCAGTACTTC; cdr3_aa: CASSTDRGIGKNIQYF
v_call: TRBV7-9; clone_size: -; cdr3_length: 17; d_call: -; j_call: TRBJ2-1; cdr3_nt: TGTGCCAGCAGCGCGACTCTGAGAGGGAACACCTACAATGAGCAGTTCTTC; cdr3_aa: CASSATLRGNTYNEQFF
v_call: TRBV7-3; clone_size: many; cdr3_length: 15; d_call: -; j_call: TRBJ2-1; cdr3_nt: TGTGCCAGCAGCTTAAGTTCTAGCGAATACAATGAGCAGTTCTTC; cdr3_aa: CASSLSSSEYNEQFF
v_call: TRBV7-2; clone_size: -; cdr3_length: 13; d_call: -; j_call: TRBJ2-7; cdr3_nt: TGTGCCAGCAGCCCGTCAGTTCTTGGCGAGCAGTACTTC; cdr3_aa: CASSPSVLGEQYF
v_call: TRBV5-1; clone_size: few; cdr3_length: 17; d_call: TRBD2; j_call: TRBJ2-5; cdr3_nt: TGCGCCAGCAGCCACGGACTAGCGGGAGGGGAAGGGGAGACCCAGTACTTC; cdr3_aa: CASSHGLAGGEGETQYF
v_call: TRBV25-1; clone_size: -; cdr3_length: 15; d_call: -; j_call: TRBJ2-3; cdr3_nt: TGTGCCAGCAGTTCCCAGTTGACCGGCACAGATACGCAGTATTTT; cdr3_aa: CASSSQLTGTDTQYF
v_call: TRBV2; clone_size: -; cdr3_length: 18; d_call: -; j_call: TRBJ2-3; cdr3_nt: TGTGCCAGCAGTGTGGTCCGTCGAAGGGAGCGTAGCACAGATACGCAGTATTTT; cdr3_aa: CASSVVRRRERSTDTQYF
v_call: TRBV12-3/TRBV12-4; clone_size: -; cdr3_length: 14; d_call: TRBD1; j_call: TRBJ1-5; cdr3_nt: TGTGCCAGCAGTGGACAGGGTTTAGGCCAGCCCCAGCATTTT; cdr3_aa: CASSGQGLGQPQHF
v_call: TRBV7-9; clone_size: -; cdr3_length: 14; d_call: -; j_call: TRBJ2-5; cdr3_nt: TGTGCCAGAAGCCCCTCCGGACCCCAAGAGACCCAGTACTTC; cdr3_aa: CARSPSGPQETQYF
v_call: TRBV28; clone_size: few; cdr3_length: 14; d_call: -; j_call: TRBJ1-2; cdr3_nt: TGTGCCAGCAGTTTAGACGTGGGGTACTATGGCTACACCTTC; cdr3_aa: CASSLDVGYYGYTF
v_call: TRBV11-2; clone_size: few; cdr3_length: 12; d_call: -; j_call: TRBJ1-2; cdr3_nt: TGTGCCAGCAGCTTAGAGACAGCTGGCTACACCTTC; cdr3_aa: CASSLETAGYTF
v_call: TRBV9; clone_size: -; cdr3_length: 16; d_call: TRBD1; j_call: TRBJ2-7; cdr3_nt: TGTGCCAGCAGCGTAGCTCCACAGGGGGCATCCTACGAGCAGTACTTC; cdr3_aa: CASSVAPQGASYEQYF
v_call: TRBV7-8; clone_size: many; cdr3_length: 15; d_call: TRBD2; j_call: TRBJ2-2; cdr3_nt: TGTGCCAGCATTTCGACTAGCGGTAACACCGGGGAGCTGTTTTTT; cdr3_aa: CASISTSGNTGELFF
v_call: TRBV2; clone_size: few; cdr3_length: 14; d_call: -; j_call: TRBJ2-2; cdr3_nt: TGTGCCAGCTCTGGGTGGGGAGGTAACGGGGAGCTGTTTTTT; cdr3_aa: CASSGWGGNGELFF
v_call: TRBV19; clone_size: -; cdr3_length: 16; d_call: -; j_call: TRBJ1-1; cdr3_nt: TGTGCCAGTAGTACAGAGACAGGAAGGGGGAACACTGAAGCTTTCTTT; cdr3_aa: CASSTETGRGNTEAFF
v_call: TRBV10-3; clone_size: few; cdr3_length: 16; d_call: TRBD2; j_call: TRBJ2-5; cdr3_nt: TGTGCCATCAGTGAGTCGTTTTCTAGCGGGGAAGAGACCCAGTACTTC; cdr3_aa: CAISESFSSGEETQYF
v_call: TRBV3-1; clone_size: few; cdr3_length: 14; d_call: -; j_call: TRBJ2-2; cdr3_nt: TGTGCCAGCAGCCGAGGGGGATTCACCGGGGAGCTGTTTTTT; cdr3_aa: CASSRGGFTGELFF
v_call: TRBV5-1; clone_size: many; cdr3_length: 11; d_call: -; j_call: TRBJ2-1; cdr3_nt: TGCGCCAGCGGGCCGTTTAATGAGCAGTTCTTC; cdr3_aa: CASGPFNEQFF
v_call: TRBV12-3/TRBV12-4; clone_size: -; cdr3_length: 15; d_call: -; j_call: TRBJ1-2; cdr3_nt: TGTGCCAGCAGTCTCGGACTGATAGCTAACTATGGCTACACCTTC; cdr3_aa: CASSLGLIANYGYTF
v_call: TRBV27; clone_size: -; cdr3_length: 16; d_call: -; j_call: TRBJ1-1; cdr3_nt: TGTGCCAGCAGTTTAAACCTACCCGGCATGAACACTGAAGCTTTCTTT; cdr3_aa: CASSLNLPGMNTEAFF
v_call: TRBV7-9; clone_size: few; cdr3_length: 16; d_call: TRBD1; j_call: TRBJ2-2; cdr3_nt: TGTGCCAGCAGCTTTACCCGGGACAGGGGTCGTTTGGAGCTGTTTTTT; cdr3_aa: CASSFTRDRGRLELFF
v_call: TRBV3-1; clone_size: -; cdr3_length: 17; d_call: TRBD2; j_call: TRBJ2-5; cdr3_nt: TGTGCCAGCAGCCAGGCCGGCGGGGGGACTTACCAAGAGACCCAGTACTTC; cdr3_aa: CASSQAGGGTYQETQYF
v_call: TRBV7-2; clone_size: few; cdr3_length: 13; d_call: -; j_call: TRBJ1-2; cdr3_nt: TGTGCCAGCAGCCTCGAGAGATACTATGGCTACACCTTC; cdr3_aa: CASSLERYYGYTF
v_call: TRBV12-3/TRBV12-4; clone_size: few; cdr3_length: 14; d_call: -; j_call: TRBJ1-1; cdr3_nt: TGTGCCAGCAGTTCAGGGGCGGAGCGCACTGAAGCTTTCTTT; cdr3_aa: CASSSGAERTEAFF
v_call: TRBV7-9; clone_size: -; cdr3_length: 13; d_call: TRBD1; j_call: TRBJ1-2; cdr3_nt: TGTGCCAGCAGCCCCGGGACAGGGATCGGCTACACCTTC; cdr3_aa: CASSPGTGIGYTF
v_call: TRBV27; clone_size: -; cdr3_length: 14; d_call: -; j_call: TRBJ2-3; cdr3_nt: TGTGCCAGCCGAGGCGGGGCGGGGACAGATACGCAGTATTTT; cdr3_aa: CASRGGAGTDTQYF
v_call: TRBV7-9; clone_size: few; cdr3_length: 15; d_call: TRBD2; j_call: TRBJ2-5; cdr3_nt: TGTGCCAGCAGCAGGGGACTAGGATACCAAGAGACCCAGTACTTC; cdr3_aa: CASSRGLGYQETQYF
v_call: TRBV5-8; clone_size: few; cdr3_length: 14; d_call: TRBD2; j_call: TRBJ2-7; cdr3_nt: TGTGCCAGCAATTCCCGACTAGCGGACTACGAGCAGTACTTC; cdr3_aa: CASNSRLADYEQYF
v_call: TRBV28; clone_size: few; cdr3_length: 16; d_call: TRBD2; j_call: TRBJ2-1; cdr3_nt: TGTGCCAGCAGGAAGACTAGCGGGTTCTCCTCCAATGAGCAGTTCTTC; cdr3_aa: CASRKTSGFSSNEQFF
v_call: TRBV20-1; clone_size: few; cdr3_length: 13; d_call: -; j_call: TRBJ1-1; cdr3_nt: TGCAGTGCTAGAGTTCAGGGTGGCACTGAAGCTTTCTTT; cdr3_aa: CSARVQGGTEAFF